Shown below are 21 T cell receptor beta chains from a single sample sequenced in a study of T cell responses to AZD1222 COVID-19 vaccine. Only in-frame clones appear in the TCRdb table, and some are missing; sequencing was by immunoSEQ multiplex PCR. The sample consists of around 150,000 clones, around nine tenths of them appearing once. This specimen consisted of peripheral blood, obtained 28 days after the second AZD1222 dose. These TCRs come from an adult who received the AZD1222 COVID-19 vaccine.

J is TRBJ1-5 and V is TRBV7-9; D is possibly TRBD1 (6 bases). The CDR3 contains 15 residues. CDR1 and CDR2 from the germline V gene are SEHNR and FQNEAQ (reference sequence). Trimming shortened V by 4 bases and J by 4 bases, and 14 bases separated the two germline ends. CDR3 amino acids: CASSSTGMGNQPQHF. In DNA form, the CDR3 reads TGTGCCAGCAGCTCCACAGGGATGGGGAATCAGCCCCAGCATTTT.

The rearrangement links TRBV6-6 to TRBJ2-5, with 7 bases aligning to TRBD1. The CDR3 spans 16 residues. With 6 bases clipped from V and 0 bases from J, the junction kept 10 bases outside the gene matches. The germline gives CDR1 MNHNY, CDR2 SVGAGI (reference sequence). The CDR3, as DNA: TGTGCCAGCAGCCGACCTACCAGGGGGTACCAAGAGACCCAGTACTTC. Amino acid sequence: CASSRPTRGYQETQYF.

The J gene is TRBJ2-1, the V gene TRBV10-2; D perhaps matches TRBD2 (6 bases). Per the germline V gene, CDR1 is WSHSY and CDR2 is SAAADI. This CDR3 is 14 amino acids long. The V gene lost 6 bases and the J gene lost 5 bases, with 14 bases spanning the gap. The CDR3 protein is CASRGDWSNNEQFF. In DNA form, the CDR3 reads TGCGCCAGCAGGGGGGACTGGTCCAACAATGAGCAGTTCTTC.

This rearrangement joins TRBV29-1 to TRBJ1-3; D remains ambiguous. Germline V lookup: CDR1 SQVTM, CDR2 ANQGSEA. There are 13 residues in the CDR3. V was shortened by 1 base and J by 4 bases, with 8 bases between the two germline ends. The CDR3 DNA follows: TGCAGCGTTGAAGCTCAAAGGGGAAACACCATATATTTT. It yields the protein CSVEAQRGNTIYF. Using reference TRBV29-1 and TRBJ1-3 for the parts outside the CDR3, the full variable domain is SAVISQKPSRDICQRGTSLTIQCQVDSQVTMMFWYRQQPGQSLTLIATANQGSEATYESGFVIDKFPISRPNLTFSTLTVSNMSPEDSSIYLCSVEAQRGNTIYFGEGSWLTVV.

This chain links TRBV5-1 with TRBJ2-2, with TRBD2 as a possible D gene (6 bases). The CDR3 runs 16 residues. Germline V gene lookup returns CDR1 SGHRS and CDR2 YFSETQ. V was trimmed by 0 bases and J by 2 bases, leaving 11 bases between them. The CDR3 is CASSLGASVNTGELFF. The CDR3, as DNA: TGCGCCAGCAGCTTGGGGGCTAGCGTTAACACCGGGGAGCTGTTTTTT.

Details on this clone: Other DNA sequences from this sample encode an identical CDR3 as well. V gene TRBV5-1 combines with J gene TRBJ1-5, with D unclear. There are 14 residues in the CDR3. The ends were cut back, 0 bases at V and 1 base at J, with 5 bases in the middle. The germline V gene has CDR1 SGHRS and CDR2 YFSETQ. The CDR3 region has the DNA TGCGCCAGCAGCTTGGGAGGGAGCAATCAGCCCCAGCATTTT. Translation gives CASSLGGSNQPQHF.

This clone was picked up one time. CDR3 bases: TGTGCCAGCAGCTGGACGGGGGAAGCGGGAGGGGCAGATACGCAGTATTTT. This encodes CASSWTGEAGGADTQYF. The chain joins TRBV7-9 to TRBJ2-3, with 10 bases aligning to TRBD2. V lost 4 bases and J lost 4; bases outside the gene matches: 11. The CDR3 consists of 17 residues. CDR1 is SEHNR and CDR2 is FQNEAQ in the germline V gene (reference sequence).

Comment on this clone: Other nucleotide sequences in the sample specify the same CDR3. This chain uses TRBV12-3 or TRBV12-4 with TRBJ1-2; 9 bases align to TRBD1. Trimming cost V 5 bases and J 4 bases; bases outside gene matches: 2. The length of the CDR3 is 13 residues. CDR3 amino acids: CASSLDRGYGYTF. For the CDR3, the DNA is TGTGCCAGCAGTCTGGACAGGGGCTATGGCTACACCTTC.

The chain joins TRBV11-2 to TRBJ1-2, with 7 bases aligning to TRBD1. The CDR3 is made up of 16 amino acids. With 5 bases clipped from V and 4 bases from J, the junction kept 13 bases outside the gene matches. Germline-derived CDR1 and CDR2 are SGHAT and FQNNGV. CDR3 sequence reads: CASSPNHYDRAYGYTF. The CDR3, as DNA: TGTGCCAGCAGCCCCAACCACTACGACAGGGCCTATGGCTACACCTTC.

This rearrangement joins TRBV5-1 to TRBJ1-2; a weak D match, TRBD1 (6 bases). Trimming left V 4 bases short and J 6 bases short, with 16 bases between. The CDR3 is 14 amino acids. The germline V gene has CDR1 SGHRS and CDR2 YFSETQ. Here the CDR3 reads CASSPSTGSHGYTF. The CDR3 DNA reads TGCGCCAGCAGCCCCTCAACAGGGTCCCATGGCTACACCTTC.

The J gene is TRBJ2-3, the V gene TRBV4-1; the D is unclear. CDR3 size: 14 residues. Germline CDR1 and CDR2: MGHRA and YSYEKL. V shed 3 bases and J shed 2 bases, with 9 bases lying between them. CDR3 in amino acids: CASSQEQFTDTQYF. The CDR3 DNA reads TGCGCCAGCAGCCAGGAACAGTTCACAGATACGCAGTATTTT.

The chain joins TRBV15 to TRBJ2-7, with unresolved D. CDR3 length: 13 residues. Germline V lookup: CDR1 LNHNV, CDR2 YYDKDF (reference sequence). The V end was cut by 1 base, the J end by 4 bases, with 8 bases between. CDR3 protein: CATSRVQPYEQYF. The DNA for the CDR3 is TGTGCCACCAGCAGAGTACAGCCTTACGAGCAGTACTTC.

The CDR3 sequence is CASSTGQGAFGELFF. DNA of the CDR3: TGTGCCAGCAGCACGGGACAGGGGGCCTTCGGGGAGCTGTTTTTT. This rearrangement joins TRBV7-7 to TRBJ2-2, with 12 bases that match TRBD1. This CDR3 is built from 15 residues. With V trimmed by 5 bases and J by 7 bases, 5 bases remained unmatched. Germline V gene sequence: CDR1 SSHAT, CDR2 FNYEAQ (reference sequence).

V is TRBV7-9 and J is TRBJ2-7; D unresolved. CDR1 is SEHNR and CDR2 is FQNEAQ in the germline V gene (reference sequence). Between the trimmed V and J ends, which lost 2 bases and 2 bases, there was a span of 7 bases. The CDR3 runs to 13 residues. CDR3 sequence: CASSLTEAYEQYF. The CDR3 DNA follows: TGTGCCAGCAGCTTAACAGAGGCCTACGAGCAGTACTTC. The complete variable domain, with remaining parts taken from reference TRBV7-9 and TRBJ2-7, reads DTGVSQNPRHKITKRGQNVTFRCDPISEHNRLYWYRQTLGQGPEFLTYFQNEAQLEKSRLLSDRFSAERPKGSFSTLEIQRTEQGDSAMYLCASSLTEAYEQYFGPGTRLTVT.

V usage is TRBV7-8 and J usage is TRBJ2-1; maybe TRBD2 (6 bases). V dropped 4 bases and J dropped 1 base, with 17 bases sitting between them. Germline V CDR1 and CDR2: SGHVS, FQNEAQ. This CDR3 comprises 17 residues. The CDR3 DNA sequence: TGTGCCAGCAGCTCGCGCCGCGGAGGGCCGTCCTACAATGAGCAGTTCTTC. Translating it yields CASSSRRGGPSYNEQFF.

The CDR3 is CASSLWLAGVGGTDTQYF. As DNA, the CDR3 is TGTGCCAGCAGTTTGTGGCTAGCGGGAGTTGGGGGCACAGATACGCAGTATTTT. The V and J genes are TRBV27 and TRBJ2-3; 10 bases align to TRBD2. Germline CDR1 and CDR2: MNHEY and SMNVEV (reference sequence). This CDR3 is built from 18 residues. The J segment lost 1 base and the V segment lost 3 bases, leaving 10 bases of the junction unmatched.

This clone was detected once. The V and J genes are TRBV11-2 and TRBJ2-7; TRBD1 might be the D (5 bases). The ends were cut back, 0 bases at V and 2 bases at J, with 14 bases in the middle. The CDR3 runs to 16 residues. Per the germline V gene, CDR1 is SGHAT and CDR2 is FQNNGV. The CDR3 DNA reads as TGTGCCAGCAGCTTAGAGTCGGCAGGGTTGCCCTACGAGCAGTACTTC. Amino acid sequence: CASSLESAGLPYEQYF.

This clone appeared a few times. The gene calls are TRBV6-5 and TRBJ2-1, with D perhaps TRBD1 (7 bases). The CDR3 runs to 15 residues. Trimming removed 5 bases from V and 9 bases from J, with 20 bases in between. Germline-derived CDR1 and CDR2 are MNHEY and SVGAGI. The CDR3 DNA reads TGTGCCAGCAGTAGAGCCTTGGAGGGGGCAGCTGAGCAGTTCTTC. Its translation is CASSRALEGAAEQFF.

The chain joins TRBV5-4 to TRBJ1-1, with a possible D match to TRBD1 (5 bases). V was pared by 4 bases and J by 3 bases, with 16 bases between. The CDR3 has 15 amino acids. Germline-derived CDR1 and CDR2 are SGHNT and YYREEE (reference sequence). CDR3 in amino acids: CASSLGAGLDTEAFF. The CDR3 bases are TGTGCCAGCAGCCTTGGGGCAGGGCTAGACACTGAAGCTTTCTTT.

V is TRBV19 and J is TRBJ2-7; 7 bases agree with TRBD1. J was trimmed by 1 base and V by 6 bases; bases with no gene match: 6. The CDR3 runs 14 residues. Germline lookup yields CDR1 LNHDA and CDR2 SQIVND (reference sequence). The CDR3 bases are TGTGCCAGTAGAAGGACAGGCCAATCCTACGAGCAGTACTTC. Amino acid sequence: CASRRTGQSYEQYF.

The chain has TRBV28 and TRBJ1-2; D gene unclear. From germline, CDR1 is MDHEN and CDR2 SYDVKM. Between the trimmed V and J ends, which lost 5 bases and 5 bases, there was a span of 6 bases. This CDR3 region has 11 residues. Here the CDR3 reads CASSTTYGYTF. In DNA, the CDR3 is TGTGCCAGCAGTACTACATATGGCTACACCTTC.